These 17 T cell receptor beta chains were all obtained from the same sample, sequenced in a study of CD8 T cells in ankylosing spondylitis. A single record per CDR3 protein comes from TCRdb applying MiXCR to the 5' RACE reads. In the table there are about 360,000 distinct CDR3 sequences, roughly 15% of which are singletons. The sample was blood, either unsorted or a sorted T cell fraction (not recorded which). The receptors were sampled from a male donor with ankylosing spondylitis or in good health (not recorded which).

The V gene is TRBV5-1, the J gene TRBJ2-3, with unresolved D. Trimming left V 1 base short and J 1 base short, with 10 bases between. The CDR3 extends over 15 amino acids. The germline gives CDR1 SGHRS, CDR2 YFSETQ. The CDR3 loop is CASSLRSGGTDTQYF. The CDR3 coding sequence is TGCGCCAGCAGCTTGAGATCTGGGGGCACAGATACGCAGTATTTT.

The rearrangement uses TRBV3-1 and TRBJ2-1; no clear D. The V and J ends lost 2 bases and 0 bases respectively, with 8 bases between them. Germline CDR1 is LGHDT and CDR2 is YNNKEL (reference sequence). This CDR3 is 15 amino acids long. The CDR3 protein is CASSQPISSYNEQFF. In nucleotides, the CDR3 is TGTGCCAGCAGCCAACCGATCAGCTCCTACAATGAGCAGTTCTTC.

This clonotype has more than one count but fewer than ten. V gene TRBV29-1 combines with J gene TRBJ2-3; D ambiguous. Germline-derived CDR1 and CDR2 are SQVTM and ANQGSEA. The germline V and J ends were trimmed by 3 bases and 5 bases, with 3 bases remaining between them. The CDR3 has 10 amino acids. As DNA, the CDR3 is TGCAGCGTTGAGGAAGATACGCAGTATTTT. It codes for CSVEEDTQYF.

V is TRBV30 and J is TRBJ2-2; TRBD1 aligns across 8 bases. The ends lost 1 base at V and 6 bases at J; junction bases unmatched: 7. CDR1 is GTSNPN and CDR2 is SVGIG in the germline V gene (reference sequence). The CDR3 is 15 residues long. CDR3 DNA sequence: TGTGCCTGGAGTGCCCGGGACAGGAGGGCCGGGGAGCTGTTTTTT. This encodes CAWSARDRRAGELFF.

This clonotype was picked up many times. Here the CDR3 reads CASSFDRASYEQYF. The CDR3 DNA reads as TGTGCCAGCAGCTTCGACAGGGCGTCCTACGAGCAGTACTTC. The chain employs TRBV11-2 and TRBJ2-7; 7 bases agree with TRBD1. This CDR3 comprises 14 residues. Per the germline V gene, CDR1 is SGHAT and CDR2 is FQNNGV. The J segment lost 1 base and the V segment lost 3 bases, leaving 3 bases of the junction unmatched.

The chain combines TRBV18 with TRBJ2-3; D uncertain. V gave up 0 bases and J gave up 0 bases, with 4 bases separating them. Germline V gives CDR1 KGHSH, CDR2 LQKENI. This CDR3 has 14 residues. The CDR3 protein is CASSPPPSTDTQYF. The CDR3 nucleotides are TGTGCCAGCTCACCACCTCCTAGCACAGATACGCAGTATTTT.

This clonotype was observed a few times. The chain joins TRBV6-1 to TRBJ2-5; TRBD1 aligns across 9 bases. CDR3 size: 13 residues. V was pared by 6 bases and J by 5 bases, with 4 bases of the junction left unmatched. CDR1 is MNHNS and CDR2 is SASEGT in the germline V gene. CDR3 loop: CASRGTGFETQYF. In DNA, the CDR3 is TGTGCCAGCAGGGGGACAGGGTTCGAGACCCAGTACTTC.

V is TRBV5-1 and J is TRBJ2-7; the match to TRBD2 covers 7 bases. Trimming cost V 4 bases and J 4 bases; bases outside gene matches: 17. This CDR3 is 17 amino acids long. The germline gives CDR1 SGHRS, CDR2 YFSETQ. The CDR3 loop is CASSLPTSGTGGYEQYF. The DNA for the CDR3 is TGCGCCAGCAGCCTCCCCACCTCCGGGACGGGGGGTTACGAGCAGTACTTC.

This chain links TRBV6-5 with TRBJ2-7, with 7 bases fitting TRBD1. This CDR3 has 14 residues. Trimming cost V 4 bases and J 6 bases; bases outside gene matches: 9. Germline V gene data show CDR1 as MNHEY and CDR2 as SVGAGI. The CDR3, as DNA: TGTGCCAGCAGTTTACCTACAGGGGCGGGCGAGCAGTACTTC. Amino acids: CASSLPTGAGEQYF.

This clonotype was detected only a few times. The chain links TRBV7-9 to TRBJ2-5; 8 bases are shared with TRBD1. Germline values: CDR1 SEHNR, CDR2 FQNEAQ (reference sequence). The CDR3 is made up of 16 amino acids. The trim removed 2 bases at V and 5 bases at J, leaving 10 bases unmatched. The CDR3 DNA reads as TGTGCCAGCAGCTTAAATCTGGGACAGGCAGTGGAGACCCAGTACTTC. Protein product: CASSLNLGQAVETQYF.

This clonotype has a handful of counts. V and J are TRBV28 and TRBJ2-4; possible D gene TRBD1, 6 bases. Germline V lookup: CDR1 MDHEN, CDR2 SYDVKM. Trimming shortened V by 4 bases and J by 12 bases, and 19 bases separated the two germline ends. The CDR3 consists of 14 residues. For the CDR3, the DNA is TGTGCCAGCAGTTCGAACCTCCGAGGGGGTCGTCAGTACTTC. Translating gives CASSSNLRGGRQYF.

The sample holds a few counts of this clonotype. The genes are TRBV24-1 and TRBJ2-1; no reliable D call. V lost 4 bases and J lost 7, with 13 bases in between. CDR1 KGHDR and CDR2 SFDVKD come from the germline V gene. The CDR3 consists of 14 residues. The chain's CDR3 is CATSDPSLLNEQFF. The CDR3 DNA follows: TGTGCCACCAGTGACCCCTCTCTATTAAATGAGCAGTTCTTC.

This clonotype was picked up many times. J is TRBJ1-1 and V is TRBV3-1, with D perhaps TRBD1 (6 bases). CDR1 LGHDT and CDR2 YNNKEL come from the germline V gene (reference sequence). This CDR3 contains 12 residues. The V and J ends lost 3 bases and 8 bases respectively, with 10 bases between them. CDR3 DNA sequence: TGTGCCAGCAGCCACACAGGGTCCGAAGCTTTCTTT. Amino acids: CASSHTGSEAFF.

This clonotype was picked up many times. The rearrangement uses TRBV20-1 and TRBJ1-1; no clear D gene. Trimming removed 5 bases at V and 2 bases at J, with 9 bases between. The CDR3 spans 12 residues. The germline V gene has CDR1 DFQATT and CDR2 SNEGSKA (reference sequence). The DNA for the CDR3 is TGCAGTGCTCCCTTCAGTAACACTGAAGCTTTCTTT. It translates to CSAPFSNTEAFF.

There are a few counts of this clonotype. The chain combines TRBV11-2 with TRBJ1-6; TRBD1 agrees at 9 bases. The CDR3 extends over 18 amino acids. The germline gives CDR1 SGHAT, CDR2 FQNNGV. The V segment lost 3 bases and the J segment 9 bases; nucleotides outside the gene matches: 15. CDR3 protein: CASSFIGGPGQGGSPLHF. CDR3 bases: TGTGCCAGCAGCTTCATAGGGGGTCCGGGACAGGGTGGTTCACCCCTCCACTTT.

V and J are TRBV5-5 and TRBJ2-2; 7 bases are a match to TRBD1. The CDR3 extends over 14 amino acids. Germline assignment: CDR1 SGHKS and CDR2 YYEKEE (reference sequence). Trimming cost V 1 base and J 7 bases; bases outside gene matches: 4. The CDR3 is CASSLKGGGGELFF. The CDR3 DNA reads TGTGCCAGCAGCTTGAAAGGGGGCGGCGGGGAGCTGTTTTTT.

The rearrangement links TRBV4-1 to TRBJ2-7; possible D gene TRBD1, 5 bases. Germline V CDR1 and CDR2: MGHRA, YSYEKL. The V gene lost 3 bases and the J gene lost 0 bases, with 9 bases spanning the gap. The CDR3 is 14 amino acids. Written as DNA, the CDR3 is TGCGCCAGCAGCCACCCCGACAGCTCCTACGAGCAGTACTTC. This sequence encodes CASSHPDSSYEQYF.